A selection of T cell receptor beta chains follows, all from one sample in a study of T cell changes during pregnancy in multiple sclerosis. Using immunoSEQ multiplex PCR, the repertoire was profiled, and TCRdb retains in-frame clones only, with some absent. The table includes about 36,000 clones, over 80% detected once. Sequenced: PBMCs (not recorded whether the cells were cultured). These receptors originate from a female donor with multiple sclerosis, enrolled in a pregnancy study. The CDR3 runs from the conserved cysteine through the conserved F or W. D genes are given only for firm matches. The size of a clone is reported for some rows only, either as once, few or many, or as a class for expanded clones.

V gene	J gene	clone size	D gene	CDR3 protein	CDR3 DNA
TRBV5-4	TRBJ2-3	-	-	CASSLDSGLTDTQYF	TGTGCCAGCAGCTTGGATAGCGGCTTAACAGATACGCAGTATTTT
TRBV5-5	TRBJ1-2	-	-	CASSLGQANYGYTF	TGTGCCAGCAGCTTGGGCCAGGCTAACTATGGCTACACCTTC
TRBV27	TRBJ2-3	-	-	CASSLVGVNTDTQYF	TGTGCCAGCAGTTTAGTAGGGGTCAACACAGATACGCAGTATTTT
TRBV5-1	TRBJ2-7	-	TRBD1	CASRRDSSSSYEQYF	TGCGCCAGCCGCCGGGACAGCTCGAGCTCCTACGAGCAGTACTTC
TRBV5-6	TRBJ1-1	-	TRBD1	CASSGPGQGPEAFF	TGTGCCAGCAGCGGGCCGGGACAGGGACCTGAAGCTTTCTTT
TRBV4-2	TRBJ2-1	-	TRBD1	CASSHHSKTGLNEQFF	TGTGCCAGCAGCCACCACAGCAAGACAGGGTTAAATGAGCAGTTCTTC
TRBV27	TRBJ1-2	-	-	CASSVGQNYGYTF	TGTGCCAGCAGCGTGGGACAAAACTATGGCTACACCTTC
TRBV10-2	TRBJ2-1	-	-	CASSRDLAAPGLNEQFF	TGCGCCAGCAGCAGGGATTTGGCGGCGCCGGGGCTCAATGAGCAGTTCTTC
TRBV7-9	TRBJ1-3	-	-	CASSFLRSSGNTIYF	TGTGCCAGCAGCTTTCTTAGGAGCTCTGGAAACACCATATATTTT
TRBV6-5	TRBJ2-5	-	TRBD1	CASRATGGRETQYF	TGTGCCAGCAGAGCTACAGGGGGTCGGGAGACCCAGTACTTC
TRBV5-1	TRBJ2-5	-	TRBD1	CASRLTGGREETQYF	TGCGCCAGCAGGCTTACAGGGGGCAGGGAAGAGACCCAGTACTTC
TRBV29-1	TRBJ2-7	-	-	CSVGQGGDEQYF	TGCAGCGTTGGCCAGGGGGGAGACGAGCAGTACTTC
TRBV27	TRBJ1-1	-	TRBD1	CASRVGTANTEAFF	TGTGCCAGCAGGGTGGGGACAGCGAACACTGAAGCTTTCTTT
TRBV5-8	TRBJ2-7	-	-	CASSLSPGRSYEQYF	TGTGCCAGCAGCTTGTCTCCAGGGAGATCTTACGAGCAGTACTTC
TRBV5-5	TRBJ2-6	-	-	CASSFGSSGANVLTF	TGTGCCAGCAGCTTCGGTAGCTCTGGGGCCAACGTCCTGACTTTC
TRBV9	TRBJ2-2	-	-	CASMSTGPRGTGELFF	TGTGCCAGCATGTCTACAGGCCCCCGGGGCACCGGGGAGCTGTTTTTT
TRBV6-1	TRBJ2-5	once	TRBD1	CASSGDRGRGETQYF	TGTGCCAGCAGCGGGGACAGGGGGCGAGGAGAGACCCAGTACTTC
TRBV11-1	TRBJ1-2	-	-	CASSPYGEGYTF	TGTGCCAGCAGCCCTTACGGTGAGGGCTACACCTTC
TRBV5-6	TRBJ2-2	-	-	CASSLVLTGELFF	TGTGCCAGCAGCTTGGTACTCACCGGGGAGCTGTTTTTT